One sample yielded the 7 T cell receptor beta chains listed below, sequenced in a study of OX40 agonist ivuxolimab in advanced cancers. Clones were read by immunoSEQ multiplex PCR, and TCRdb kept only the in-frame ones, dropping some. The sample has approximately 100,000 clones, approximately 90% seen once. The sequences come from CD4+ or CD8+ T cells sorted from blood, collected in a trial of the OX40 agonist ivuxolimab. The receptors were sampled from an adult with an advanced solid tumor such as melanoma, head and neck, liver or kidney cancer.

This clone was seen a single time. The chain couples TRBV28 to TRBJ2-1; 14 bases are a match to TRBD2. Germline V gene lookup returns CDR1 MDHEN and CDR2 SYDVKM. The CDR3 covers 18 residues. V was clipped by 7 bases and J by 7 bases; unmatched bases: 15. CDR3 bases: TGTGCCAGCAACCCGAGGCTCGGACTAGCGGGGGGCGAGAATGAGCAGTTCTTC. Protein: CASNPRLGLAGGENEQFF.

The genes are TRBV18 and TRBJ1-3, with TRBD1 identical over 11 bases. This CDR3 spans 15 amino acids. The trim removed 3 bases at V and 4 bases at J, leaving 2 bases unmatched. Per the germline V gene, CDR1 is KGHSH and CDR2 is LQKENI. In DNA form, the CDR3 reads TGTGCCAGCTCACCGGGACAGGGGGTCGGAAACACCATATATTTT. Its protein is CASSPGQGVGNTIYF. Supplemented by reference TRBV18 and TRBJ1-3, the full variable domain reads NAGVMQNPRHLVRRRGQEARLRCSPMKGHSHVYWYRQLPEEGLKFMVYLQKENIIDESGMPKERFSAEFPKEGPSILRIQQVVRGDSAAYFCASSPGQGVGNTIYFGEGSWLTVV.

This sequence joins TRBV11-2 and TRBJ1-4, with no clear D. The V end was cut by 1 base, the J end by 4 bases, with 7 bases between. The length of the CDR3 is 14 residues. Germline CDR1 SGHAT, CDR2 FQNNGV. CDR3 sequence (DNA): TGTGCCAGCAGCTTAGGGGTTAGTAATGAAAAACTGTTTTTT. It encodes CASSLGVSNEKLFF. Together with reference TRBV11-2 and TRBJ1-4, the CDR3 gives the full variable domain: EAGVAQSPRYKIIEKRQSVAFWCNPISGHATLYWYQQILGQGPKLLIQFQNNGVVDDSQLPKDRFSAERLKGVDSTLKIQPAKLEDSAVYLCASSLGVSNEKLFFGSGTQLSVL.

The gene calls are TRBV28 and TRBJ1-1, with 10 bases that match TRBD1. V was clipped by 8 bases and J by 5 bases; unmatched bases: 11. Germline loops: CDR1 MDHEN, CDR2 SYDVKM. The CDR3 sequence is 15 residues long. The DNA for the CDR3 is TGTGCCAGCCATGGACAGGGGGACTTGCGAACTGAAGCTTTCTTT. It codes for CASHGQGDLRTEAFF.

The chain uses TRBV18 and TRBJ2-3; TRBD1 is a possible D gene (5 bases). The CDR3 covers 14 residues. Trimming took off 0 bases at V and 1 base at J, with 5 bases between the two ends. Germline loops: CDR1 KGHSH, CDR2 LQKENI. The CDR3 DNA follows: TGTGCCAGCTCACCACCCAGGGGCACAGATACGCAGTATTTT. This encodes CASSPPRGTDTQYF. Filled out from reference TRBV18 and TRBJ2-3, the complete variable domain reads NAGVMQNPRHLVRRRGQEARLRCSPMKGHSHVYWYRQLPEEGLKFMVYLQKENIIDESGMPKERFSAEFPKEGPSILRIQQVVRGDSAAYFCASSPPRGTDTQYFGPGTRLTVL.

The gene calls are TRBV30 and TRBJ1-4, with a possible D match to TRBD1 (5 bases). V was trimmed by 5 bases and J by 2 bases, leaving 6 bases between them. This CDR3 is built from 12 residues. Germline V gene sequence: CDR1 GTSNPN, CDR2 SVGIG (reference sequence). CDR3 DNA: TGTGCCTGGGGGACCACTAATGAAAAACTGTTTTTT. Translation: CAWGTTNEKLFF.

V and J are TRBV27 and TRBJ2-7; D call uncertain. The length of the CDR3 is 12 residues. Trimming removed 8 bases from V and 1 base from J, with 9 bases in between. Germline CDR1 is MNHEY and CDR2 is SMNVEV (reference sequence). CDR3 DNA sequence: TGTGCCAGCCAAGGCAGTTCCTACGAGCAGTACTTC. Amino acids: CASQGSSYEQYF.